This TCR beta chain was sequenced for a study of CD8+CD57+ T cells in acquired aplastic anemia. Study summary: When averaged, DNA from sorted CD4+ and CD8+ cells came to around 3.1 ug. Whole-study findings and limits: With respect to CD8+ Simpson's diversity, patients and controls did not differ significantly. In common between the patients and the controls were around 30 CD8+ CDR3 sequences.

In this sample, this clonotype turned up many times. Its antigen is unidentified. CDR3 size: 18 residues. V was cut by 8 bases and J by 0 bases, with 20 bases left in between. The germline CDR1 and CDR2 sequences are SGHVS and FQNEAQ. The study profiled TCR beta VDJ and CDR3 using genomic DNA as template. TCRdb reprocessed the reads with MiXCR, giving one entry per CDR3 protein. The sample shows 250,000 to 300,000 distinct CDR3 sequences, 55% to 60% of them seen only once. This chain uses TRBV7-8 with TRBJ1-6; maybe TRBD1 (5 bases). Sequencing was carried out using sorted CD4+, CD8+, or CD8+CD57+ T cells (not recorded which) from PBMCs. This receptor was identified in a human donor with severe aplastic anemia or a healthy control (not recorded which). CDR3 residues: CASAGGGALSSYNSPLHF. In DNA form, the CDR3 reads TGTGCCAGCGCGGGTGGCGGGGCCTTAAGCTCCTATAATTCACCCCTCCACTTT.